A single sample gave rise to the 8 T cell receptor beta chains below, sequenced in a study of blood T cell repertoires in COVID-19. The data were produced by immunoSEQ multiplex PCR, yet TCRdb's version contains in-frame clones alone and is incomplete. The table includes about 260,000 clones, under 95% detected once. Sequencing was performed on PBMCs or T cells enriched from blood (not recorded which). These receptors all stem from a man aged 35-49 years who had been exposed to COVID-19.

The chain combines TRBV29-1 with TRBJ1-1, with D possibly TRBD1 on 6 matching bases. This CDR3 spans 14 amino acids. The germline CDR1 and CDR2 sequences are SQVTM and ANQGSEA. V lost 7 bases, J lost 3 bases, and 18 bases lay in between. Here the CDR3 reads CSAPPGGLDTEAFF. CDR3 bases: TGCAGCGCCCCCCCCGGGGGGCTGGACACTGAAGCTTTCTTT.

This clone was detected a few times. V is TRBV7-6 and J is TRBJ2-1, with 10 bases that match TRBD2. Trimming cost V 1 base and J 7 bases; bases outside gene matches: 7. Germline CDR1 SGHVS, CDR2 FNYEAQ. This CDR3 spans 16 amino acids. CDR3 bases: TGTGCCAGCAGCTTAGTGTCAGCGGGAGGGTCAAATGAGCAGTTCTTC. This gives the protein CASSLVSAGGSNEQFF.

This clone was seen just once. This chain connects TRBV19 to TRBJ2-7; D not certain. Trimming cost V 4 bases and J 2 bases, with 12 bases left between them. Germline CDR1 reads LNHDA; CDR2 reads SQIVND (reference sequence). The CDR3 is 14 amino acids. In nucleotides, the CDR3 is TGTGCCAGTAGTACGAGGAGTGAGGCCTACGAGCAGTACTTC. Translated, it gives CASSTRSEAYEQYF. Full variable domain (rest looked up from reference TRBV19 and TRBJ2-7): DGGITQSPKYLFRKEGQNVTLSCEQNLNHDAMYWYRQDPGQGLRLIYYSQIVNDFQKGDIAEGYSVSREKKESFPLTVTSAQKNPTAFYLCASSTRSEAYEQYFGPGTRLTVT.

The chain recombines TRBV5-6 with TRBJ2-7; TRBD1 matches at 12 bases. This CDR3 is built from 16 residues. Germline V gene lookup returns CDR1 SGHDT and CDR2 YYEEEE. The V and J ends lost 2 bases and 5 bases, in that order; junction bases with no gene match: 8. The CDR3 DNA reads TGTGCCAGCAGCTTACGTGCGGGGACAGGGGGCCACGAGCAGTACTTC. As protein: CASSLRAGTGGHEQYF.

The chain joins TRBV6-2 or TRBV6-3 to TRBJ2-6, with D uncertain. V gave up 4 bases and J gave up 0 bases, with 7 bases separating them. The germline CDR1 and CDR2 sequences are MNHEY and SVGEGT. This CDR3 comprises 15 residues. CDR3 sequence: CASSSRFSGANVLTF. The CDR3 DNA sequence: TGTGCCAGCAGTTCTAGGTTCTCTGGGGCCAACGTCCTGACTTTC.

This chain links TRBV5-4 with TRBJ2-6; 7 nucleotides align to TRBD1. Germline CDR1 reads SGHNT; CDR2 reads YYREEE (reference sequence). V lost 6 bases, J lost 4 bases, and 7 bases stayed unmatched. The CDR3 runs to 15 residues. The CDR3 loop reads CASMHRGGGANVLTF. CDR3 nucleotide sequence: TGTGCCAGCATGCACAGGGGTGGCGGGGCCAACGTCCTGACTTTC.

CDR3 sequence (DNA): TGTGCCATCAGTGCAGGGGGTGAGGTGAACACTGAAGCTTTCTTT. This codes for CAISAGGEVNTEAFF. The V call is TRBV10-3, the J call TRBJ1-1; 7 bases line up with TRBD1. In germline, CDR1 is ENHRY, CDR2 SYGVKD. CDR3 size: 15 residues. V lost 4 bases and J lost 0; bases outside the gene matches: 5.

The CDR3 region is CASSIRGINQRSSYEQYF. The CDR3 nucleotides read TGTGCCAGTAGTATCAGAGGTATCAACCAGCGGAGCTCCTACGAGCAGTACTTC. The chain joins TRBV19 to TRBJ2-7; D possibly corresponds to TRBD2 (5 bases). The CDR3 is made up of 18 amino acids. V was cut by 3 bases and J by 0 bases, with 21 bases left in between. Per the germline V gene, CDR1 is LNHDA and CDR2 is SQIVND (reference sequence).